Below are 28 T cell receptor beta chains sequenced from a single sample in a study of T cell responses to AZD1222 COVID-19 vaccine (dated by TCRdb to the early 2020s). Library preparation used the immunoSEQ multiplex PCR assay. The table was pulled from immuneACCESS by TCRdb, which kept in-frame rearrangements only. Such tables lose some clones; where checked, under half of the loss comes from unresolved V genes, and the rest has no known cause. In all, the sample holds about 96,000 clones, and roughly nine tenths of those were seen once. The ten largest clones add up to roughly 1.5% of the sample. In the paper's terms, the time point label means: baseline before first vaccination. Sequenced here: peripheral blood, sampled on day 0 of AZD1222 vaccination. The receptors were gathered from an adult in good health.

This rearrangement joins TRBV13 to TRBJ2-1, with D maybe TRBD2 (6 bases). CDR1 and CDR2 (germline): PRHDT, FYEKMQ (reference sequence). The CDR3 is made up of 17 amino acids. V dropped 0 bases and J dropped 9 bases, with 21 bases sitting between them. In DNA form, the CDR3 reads TGTGCCAGCAGCTTAGGCCCCGGGACTCAGAGGTCAGGTGAGCAGTTCTTC. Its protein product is CASSLGPGTQRSGEQFF.

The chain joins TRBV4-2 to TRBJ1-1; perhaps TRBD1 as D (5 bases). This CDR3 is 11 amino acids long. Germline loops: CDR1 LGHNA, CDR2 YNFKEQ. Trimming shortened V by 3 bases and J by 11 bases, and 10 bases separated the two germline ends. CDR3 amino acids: CASSQGGGAFF. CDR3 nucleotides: TGTGCCAGCAGCCAGGGTGGGGGGGCTTTCTTT.

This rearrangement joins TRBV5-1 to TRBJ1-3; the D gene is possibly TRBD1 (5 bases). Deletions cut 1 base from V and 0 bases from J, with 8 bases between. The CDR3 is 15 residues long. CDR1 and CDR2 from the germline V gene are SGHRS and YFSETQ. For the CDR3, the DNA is TGCGCCAGCAGCTTGAGGGGAGACTCTGGAAACACCATATATTTT. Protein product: CASSLRGDSGNTIYF.

CDR3: CASSPRWSGGAGTDTQYF. Here the CDR3 DNA reads TGTGCCAGCAGCCCCCGGTGGAGCGGGGGGGCTGGAACAGATACGCAGTATTTT. The chain couples TRBV7-3 to TRBJ2-3, with 10 positions matching TRBD2. V shed 5 bases, J shed 3 bases, and the junction held 14 bases outside the gene matches. The CDR3 is 18 amino acids. CDR1 SGHTA and CDR2 FQGTGA come from the germline V gene.

The CDR3 protein is CASSQGAGSNEKLFF. The CDR3 DNA reads as TGTGCCAGCAGCCAAGGGGCAGGGAGTAATGAAAAACTGTTTTTT. The chain links TRBV7-3 to TRBJ1-4, with D possibly matching TRBD1 (5 bases). V dropped 5 bases and J dropped 4 bases, with 14 bases sitting between them. The length of the CDR3 is 15 residues. Germline V gene sequence: CDR1 SGHTA, CDR2 FQGTGA.

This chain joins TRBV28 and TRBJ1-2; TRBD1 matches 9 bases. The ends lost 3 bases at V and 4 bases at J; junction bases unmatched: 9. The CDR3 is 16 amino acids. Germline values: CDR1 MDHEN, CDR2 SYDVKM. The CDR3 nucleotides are TGTGCCAGCAGTTTGACCGGACAGGGGCCATTCTATGGCTACACCTTC. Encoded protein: CASSLTGQGPFYGYTF.

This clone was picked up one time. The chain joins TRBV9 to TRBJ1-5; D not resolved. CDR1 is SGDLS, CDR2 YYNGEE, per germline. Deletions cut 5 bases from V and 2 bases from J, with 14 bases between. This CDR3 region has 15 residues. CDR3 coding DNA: TGTGCCAGCAGTTCTGAGGATTCGCGCAATCAGCCCCAGCATTTT. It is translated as CASSSEDSRNQPQHF.

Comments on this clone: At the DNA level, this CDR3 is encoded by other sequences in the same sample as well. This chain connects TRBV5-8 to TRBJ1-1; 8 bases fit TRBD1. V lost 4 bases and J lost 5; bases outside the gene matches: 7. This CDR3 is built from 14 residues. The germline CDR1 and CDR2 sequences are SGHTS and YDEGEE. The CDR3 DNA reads TGTGCCAGCAGCCTCAGGGGGCTTGGAACTGAAGCTTTCTTT. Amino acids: CASSLRGLGTEAFF.

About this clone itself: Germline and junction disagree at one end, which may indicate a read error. The CDR3 loop reads CASSLDRGSYNEQFF. The CDR3 region has the DNA TGTGCTAGCAGCTTGGACAGGGGATCCTACAATGAGCAGTTCTTC. This chain uses TRBV7-7 with TRBJ2-1; the match to TRBD1 covers 9 bases. The CDR3 spans 15 residues. The germline V gene encodes CDR1 SSHAT and CDR2 FNYEAQ (reference sequence).

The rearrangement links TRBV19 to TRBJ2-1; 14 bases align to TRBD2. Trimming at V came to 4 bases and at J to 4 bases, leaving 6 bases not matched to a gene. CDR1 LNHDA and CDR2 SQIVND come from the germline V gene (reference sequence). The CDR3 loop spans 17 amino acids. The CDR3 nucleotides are TGTGCCAGTAGTAAGAGGACTAGCGGGGGGATATACAATGAGCAGTTCTTC. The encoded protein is CASSKRTSGGIYNEQFF.

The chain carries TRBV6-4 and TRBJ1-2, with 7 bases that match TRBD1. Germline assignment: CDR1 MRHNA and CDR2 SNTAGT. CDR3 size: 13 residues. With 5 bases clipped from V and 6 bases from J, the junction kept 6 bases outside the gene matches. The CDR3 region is CASSPRQGDGYTF. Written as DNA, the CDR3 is TGTGCCAGCAGTCCCCGACAGGGCGATGGCTACACCTTC.

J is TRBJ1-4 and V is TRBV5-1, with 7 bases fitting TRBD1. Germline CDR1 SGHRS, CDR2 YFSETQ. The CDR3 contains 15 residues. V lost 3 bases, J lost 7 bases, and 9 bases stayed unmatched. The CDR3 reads CASSSGQAWGEKLFF. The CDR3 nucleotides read TGCGCCAGCAGCTCAGGACAGGCATGGGGTGAAAAACTGTTTTTT.

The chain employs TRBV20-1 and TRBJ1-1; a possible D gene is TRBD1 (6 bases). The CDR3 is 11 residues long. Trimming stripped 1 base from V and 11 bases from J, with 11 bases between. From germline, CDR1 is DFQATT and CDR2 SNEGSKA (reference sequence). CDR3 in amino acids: CSARGGGDAFF. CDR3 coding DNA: TGCAGTGCTAGAGGAGGGGGGGATGCTTTCTTT.

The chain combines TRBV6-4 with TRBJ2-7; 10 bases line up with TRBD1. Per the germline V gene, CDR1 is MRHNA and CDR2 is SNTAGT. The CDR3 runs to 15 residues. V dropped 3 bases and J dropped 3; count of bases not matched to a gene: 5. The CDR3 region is CASSEGTGEYYEQYF. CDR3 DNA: TGTGCCAGCAGTGAGGGGACAGGGGAGTACTACGAGCAGTACTTC.

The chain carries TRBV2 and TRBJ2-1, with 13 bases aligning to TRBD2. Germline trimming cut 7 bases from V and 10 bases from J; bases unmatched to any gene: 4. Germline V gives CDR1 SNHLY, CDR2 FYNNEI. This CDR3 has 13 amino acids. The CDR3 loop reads CASIQGLAGEQFF. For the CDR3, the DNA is TGTGCCAGCATCCAGGGACTAGCGGGGGAGCAGTTCTTC.

The CDR3 loop reads CASSFPGQGPNTIYF. The CDR3 DNA follows: TGTGCCAGCAGCTTTCCGGGACAGGGGCCAAACACCATATATTTT. The gene calls are TRBV5-4 and TRBJ1-3; the match to TRBD1 covers 10 bases. Trimming removed 2 bases from V and 6 bases from J; junction bases left unmatched: 5. Germline CDR1 and CDR2: SGHNT and YYREEE (reference sequence). The CDR3 covers 15 residues.

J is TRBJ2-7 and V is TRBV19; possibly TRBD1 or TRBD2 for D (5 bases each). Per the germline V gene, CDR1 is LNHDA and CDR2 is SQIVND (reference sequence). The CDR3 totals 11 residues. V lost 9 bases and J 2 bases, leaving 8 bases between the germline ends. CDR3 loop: CASGTPYEQYF. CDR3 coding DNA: TGTGCCAGCGGGACCCCCTACGAGCAGTACTTC.

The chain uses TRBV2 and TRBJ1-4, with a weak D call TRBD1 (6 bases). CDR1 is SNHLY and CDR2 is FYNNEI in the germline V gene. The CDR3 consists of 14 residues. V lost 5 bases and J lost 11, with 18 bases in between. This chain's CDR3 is CASSFDVGRGKLFF. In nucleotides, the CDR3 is TGTGCCAGCAGTTTTGACGTCGGTAGGGGGAAACTGTTTTTT.

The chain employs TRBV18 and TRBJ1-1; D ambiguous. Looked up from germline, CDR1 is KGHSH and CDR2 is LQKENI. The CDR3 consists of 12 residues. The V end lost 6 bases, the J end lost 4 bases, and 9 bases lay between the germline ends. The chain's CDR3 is CASSPGSTEAFF. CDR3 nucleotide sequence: TGTGCCAGCTCCCCTGGGAGCACTGAAGCTTTCTTT.

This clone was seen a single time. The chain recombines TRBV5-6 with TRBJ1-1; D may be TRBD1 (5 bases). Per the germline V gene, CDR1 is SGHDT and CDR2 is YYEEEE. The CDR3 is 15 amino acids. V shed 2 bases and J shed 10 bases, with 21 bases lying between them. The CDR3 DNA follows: TGTGCCAGCAGCTTAGGTCAGGTCCCTCAGGGAGTAGCTTTCTTT. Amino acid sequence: CASSLGQVPQGVAFF.

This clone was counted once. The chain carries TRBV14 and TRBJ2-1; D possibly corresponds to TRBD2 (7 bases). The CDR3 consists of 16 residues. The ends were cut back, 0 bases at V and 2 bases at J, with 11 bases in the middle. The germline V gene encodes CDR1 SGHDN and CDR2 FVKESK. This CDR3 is CASSQDGGATYNEQFF. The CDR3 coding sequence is TGTGCCAGCAGCCAAGATGGGGGGGCTACCTACAATGAGCAGTTCTTC.

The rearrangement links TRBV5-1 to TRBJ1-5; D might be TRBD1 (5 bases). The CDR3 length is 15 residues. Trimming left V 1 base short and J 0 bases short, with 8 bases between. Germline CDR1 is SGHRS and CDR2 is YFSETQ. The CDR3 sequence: CASSLLGTSNQPQHF. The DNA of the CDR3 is TGCGCCAGCAGCTTGTTAGGGACTAGCAATCAGCCCCAGCATTTT.

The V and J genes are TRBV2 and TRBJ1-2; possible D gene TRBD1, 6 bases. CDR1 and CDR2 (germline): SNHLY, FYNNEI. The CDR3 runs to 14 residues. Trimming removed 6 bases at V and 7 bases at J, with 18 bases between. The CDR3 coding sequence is TGTGCCAGCAGACCTTCCAGGGGATACGGTGGCTACACCTTC. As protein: CASRPSRGYGGYTF.

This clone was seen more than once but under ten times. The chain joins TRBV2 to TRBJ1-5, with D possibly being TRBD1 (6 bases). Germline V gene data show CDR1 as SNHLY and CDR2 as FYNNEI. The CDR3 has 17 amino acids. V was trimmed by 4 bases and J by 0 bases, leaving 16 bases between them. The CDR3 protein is CASSGLGGQFSNQPQHF. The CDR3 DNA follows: TGTGCCAGCAGTGGCTTGGGGGGACAATTTAGCAATCAGCCCCAGCATTTT.

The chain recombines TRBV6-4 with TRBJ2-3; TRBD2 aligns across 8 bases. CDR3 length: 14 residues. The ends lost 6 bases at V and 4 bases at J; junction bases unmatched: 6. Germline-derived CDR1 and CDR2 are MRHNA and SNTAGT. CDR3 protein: CASSERGPPDTQYF. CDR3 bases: TGTGCCAGCAGCGAGCGGGGGCCCCCAGATACGCAGTATTTT.

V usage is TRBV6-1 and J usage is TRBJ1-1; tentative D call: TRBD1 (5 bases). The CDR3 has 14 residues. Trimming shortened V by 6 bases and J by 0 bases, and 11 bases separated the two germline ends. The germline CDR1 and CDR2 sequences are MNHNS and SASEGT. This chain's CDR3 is CASSLQAMNTEAFF. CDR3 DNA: TGTGCCAGCAGCCTACAGGCCATGAACACTGAAGCTTTCTTT.

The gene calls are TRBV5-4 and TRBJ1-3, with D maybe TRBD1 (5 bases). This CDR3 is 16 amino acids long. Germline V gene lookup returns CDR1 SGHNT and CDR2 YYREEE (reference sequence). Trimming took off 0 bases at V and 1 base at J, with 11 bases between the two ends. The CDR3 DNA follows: TGTGCCAGCAGCTTGGATAGGGGAGTTTCTGGAAACACCATATATTTT. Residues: CASSLDRGVSGNTIYF.

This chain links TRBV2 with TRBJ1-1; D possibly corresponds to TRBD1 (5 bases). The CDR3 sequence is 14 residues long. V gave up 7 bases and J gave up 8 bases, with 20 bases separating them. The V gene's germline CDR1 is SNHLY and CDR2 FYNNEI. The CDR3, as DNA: TGTGCCAGCACCCTGACAGCCACGGGGACCGAAGCTTTCTTT. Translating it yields CASTLTATGTEAFF.